What follows is one TCR beta chain and its context. What it binds is not known. The repertoire was sequenced with immunoSEQ multiplex PCR; TCRdb's copy has only in-frame clones and lacks some. Seen here are 100,000 to 150,000 clones, roughly 85% observed once, and the top ten hold roughly 20%. The data stem from a study of T cell responses to AZD1222 COVID-19 vaccine. Study-level findings and limits: Without day 14 samples, only post-peak T cell repertoires were studied. Among AZD1222 vaccinees, only five to seven were seropositive at baseline.

V trimming: 5 bases; J trimming: 9 bases; junction bases outside the gene matches: 6. Germline-derived CDR1 and CDR2 are SGHRS and YFSETQ. The CDR3 loop spans 14 amino acids. This TCR was recovered from an adult in good health. The rearrangement joins TRBV5-1 to TRBJ1-6, with 9 positions matching TRBD1. Source: peripheral blood, taken on day 0 of MenACWY control vaccination. The CDR3 bases are TGCGCCAGCAGTTCAAACAGGGGGCTTTCACCCCTCCACTTT. Its protein is CASSSNRGLSPLHF.